The sequence of this T cell receptor (beta chain) was determined in a study of control samples from healthy donors and cancer patients. V lost 4 bases, J lost 1 base, and 7 bases stayed unmatched. Germline V gene lookup returns CDR1 SGHAT and CDR2 FQNNGV. This CDR3 is 17 amino acids long. Profiling relied on immunoSEQ multiplex PCR, and the TCRdb table lists in-frame clones only, not all of them. In the table there are around 7,400 clones, 82% of which are singletons. The sequence derives from a man aged 70 or older with lung cancer. This sequence joins TRBV11-2 and TRBJ2-7; 13 nucleotides line up with TRBD2. Sequences were obtained from PBMCs. This CDR3 is CASSSWTSGSTSYEQYF. CDR3 bases: TGTGCCAGCAGCTCCTGGACTAGCGGGAGTACTTCCTACGAGCAGTACTTC. Drawing the rest from reference TRBV11-2 and TRBJ2-7, the complete variable domain is EAGVAQSPRYKIIEKRQSVAFWCNPISGHATLYWYQQILGQGPKLLIQFQNNGVVDDSQLPKDRFSAERLKGVDSTLKIQPAKLEDSAVYLCASSSWTSGSTSYEQYFGPGTRLTVT.